These T cell receptor beta chains were read from a single sample in a study of memory CD4+ T cells and cytomegalovirus serostatus. This table comes from immunoSEQ multiplex PCR, and its TCRdb copy is limited to in-frame clones, with some not included. The table shows 64,000 or so clones, with around 77% occurring only once. Sequenced material: memory CD4+ T cells from blood. All receptors come from an adult in good health and CMV-seronegative. Both conserved end residues are part of each CDR3. D genes are given only for firm matches. The size of a clone is reported for some rows only, either as once, few or many, or as a class for expanded clones.

V gene	clone size	D gene	J gene	CDR3 DNA	CDR3 protein
TRBV12-5	few	TRBD1	TRBJ1-1	TGTGCTAGTGGTTTGGAGCTTTACAGGGGCACTGAAGCTTTCTTT	CASGLELYRGTEAFF
TRBV15	-	TRBD2	TRBJ2-3	TGTGCCACCAAGTCAATCGGTAGCGGGTACACAGATACGCAGTATTTT	CATKSIGSGYTDTQYF
TRBV7-3	-	TRBD2	TRBJ2-5	TGTGCCAGCAGCTTAGGAGCGGGAGGGCGTGAGACCCAGTACTTC	CASSLGAGGRETQYF
TRBV13	-	TRBD2	TRBJ2-1	TGTGCCAGCAGCAGGGGACTAGCGGGAGGGGAGGTTGAGCAGTTCTTC	CASSRGLAGGEVEQFF
TRBV4-1	-	TRBD2	TRBJ2-1	TGCGCCAGCAGCCAAGATAGCGCGACTAGCGGCCTCTACAATGAGCAGTTCTTC	CASSQDSATSGLYNEQFF
TRBV7-8	-	-	TRBJ1-4	TGTGCCAGCAGCTTAGAACCTACACGGATTTTTCAACTGTTTTTT	CASSLEPTRIFQLFF
TRBV28	-	-	TRBJ2-7	TGTGCCAGCAGCACAGGGGGGGGTTCCTACGAGCAGTACTTC	CASSTGGGSYEQYF
TRBV29-1	-	TRBD2	TRBJ2-4	TGCAGCGTTTCCCGAGGCCTAGCGGAATGGCCCAGGTACTTC	CSVSRGLAEWPRYF
TRBV19	-	TRBD1	TRBJ1-5	TGTGCCAGTTCCGGGACAGGGGACAATCAGCCCCAGCATTTT	CASSGTGDNQPQHF
TRBV7-9	once	-	TRBJ1-5	TGTGCCAGCAGCTTAGGGCCAGGGTTTAATCAGCCCCAGCATTTT	CASSLGPGFNQPQHF
TRBV5-1	-	-	TRBJ2-6	TGCGCCAGCAGCCCCCGCGGACCCGGAGAAGGTGGGGCCAACGTCCTGACTTTC	CASSPRGPGEGGANVLTF
TRBV27	-	TRBD2	TRBJ2-1	TGTGCCAGCATCGGGAGGTTAGCGGGAGTCCCTGAGCAGTTCTTC	CASIGRLAGVPEQFF
TRBV28	many	TRBD2	TRBJ2-2	TGTGCCAGCCTCCGGCCTAGCGGCACCGGGGAGCTGTTTTTT	CASLRPSGTGELFF
TRBV19	-	-	TRBJ2-5	TGTGCCAGTAGTATACTTCCGGGAGAGACCCAGTACTTC	CASSILPGETQYF
TRBV19	-	TRBD1	TRBJ1-1	TGTGCCAGTAGCCCCTCGATCCGGGACAGGGTCACTGAAGCTTTCTTT	CASSPSIRDRVTEAFF
TRBV19	-	-	TRBJ2-6	TGTGCCAGTAGTATAGATCGGAAGAGCTCTGGGGCCAACGTCCTGACTTTC	CASSIDRKSSGANVLTF
TRBV7-2	few	-	TRBJ1-3	TGTGCCAGCAGCTTAAGGGGAACTGGAAACACCATATATTTT	CASSLRGTGNTIYF
TRBV6-1	-	-	TRBJ1-2	TGTGCCAGCAGTGCTCAGGGTGTCTATGGCTACACCTTC	CASSAQGVYGYTF
TRBV11-2	few	-	TRBJ2-5	TGTGCCAGCACCACCATGACAGGGAGGGAGACCCAGTACTTC	CASTTMTGRETQYF
TRBV4-3	-	TRBD1	TRBJ2-1	TGCGCCAGCAGCCAAGGGACAGGGGGTTCCTACAATGAGCAGTTCTTC	CASSQGTGGSYNEQFF
TRBV11-3	-	-	TRBJ2-2	TGTGCCAGCAGCGCTGGACACCTCACCGGGGAGCTGTTTTTT	CASSAGHLTGELFF
TRBV4-1	-	-	TRBJ2-1	TGCGCCAGCAGCCAAAGAGCCGGGACTCAGTACAATGAGCAGTTCTTC	CASSQRAGTQYNEQFF
TRBV28	-	-	TRBJ2-1	TGTGCCAGCAACCTGTGGAACAATGAGCAGTTCTTC	CASNLWNNEQFF
TRBV5-8	-	-	TRBJ1-2	TGTGCCAGCAGCTTCGGAAGGGGCTATGGCTACACCTTC	CASSFGRGYGYTF
TRBV5-5	-	-	TRBJ1-2	TGTGCCAGCAGCTTGGATGTGGGCATCGGCTATGGCTACACCTTC	CASSLDVGIGYGYTF
TRBV18	-	-	TRBJ2-5	TGTGCCAGCTCACCCATGGGTGTGGGGGAGACCCAGTACTTC	CASSPMGVGETQYF
TRBV6-1	-	-	TRBJ2-7	TGTGCCAGCAGTGAAGGGCCGGGATCCTACGAGCAGTACTTC	CASSEGPGSYEQYF
TRBV5-1	-	-	TRBJ1-1	TGCGCCAGCAGCTTAAGGGGGGGCGGTGGCACTGAAGCTTTCTTT	CASSLRGGGGTEAFF
TRBV9	few	-	TRBJ1-1	TGTGCCAGCAGCCGGAATATAATGAACACTGAAGCTTTCTTT	CASSRNIMNTEAFF
TRBV5-4	few	-	TRBJ1-2	TGTGCCAGCAGAGATACAGGGACCTATGGCTACACCTTC	CASRDTGTYGYTF
TRBV5-1	-	-	TRBJ1-3	TGCGCCAGCAGCTTGAACGGGGGAGACTCTGGAAACACCATATATTTT	CASSLNGGDSGNTIYF
TRBV5-4	-	TRBD2	TRBJ2-7	TGTGCCAGCAGCAAGACTAGCGGCTCATACTACGAGCAGTACTTC	CASSKTSGSYYEQYF
TRBV28	-	-	TRBJ1-5	TGTGCCAGCAGTTCAGACAGGCAGCCCCAGCATTTT	CASSSDRQPQHF
TRBV28	-	TRBD2	TRBJ2-1	TGTGCCAGCAGTTCGACTAGCGGGAGGGTATTTGAGCAGTTCTTC	CASSSTSGRVFEQFF
TRBV5-1	-	-	TRBJ2-3	TGCGCCAGCAGCTTGGGGACTTCCTCAAGCACAGATACGCAGTATTTT	CASSLGTSSSTDTQYF
TRBV15	-	TRBD2	TRBJ2-3	TGTGCCACCAGCAGACCTAGCGGGGTAGATACGCAGTATTTT	CATSRPSGVDTQYF
TRBV6-1	-	-	TRBJ1-5	TGTGCCAGCAGTGAATTTGGGGGGAATCAGCCCCAGCATTTT	CASSEFGGNQPQHF
TRBV13	-	-	TRBJ2-1	TGTGCCAGCAGCTTAGGCCGTGCCGGTTACAATGAGCAGTTCTTC	CASSLGRAGYNEQFF
TRBV20-1	-	-	TRBJ1-1	TGCAGTGCTGCAGGGAGGGCTGAAGCTTTCTTT	CSAAGRAEAFF
TRBV5-5	-	-	TRBJ1-2	TGTGCCAGCAGCCCGCCGCCTAACTATGGCTACACCTTC	CASSPPPNYGYTF
TRBV27	-	-	TRBJ2-3	TGTGCCAGCAGGAGCGTGACAGATACGCAGTATTTT	CASRSVTDTQYF
TRBV29-1	few	TRBD1	TRBJ1-4	TGCAGCGTTGCGGACAGGGGAGTGAATGAAAAACTGTTTTTT	CSVADRGVNEKLFF
TRBV9	few	-	TRBJ1-1	TGTGCCAGCAGCGTAGGGGCAGGGAAGTGGACTGAAGCTTTCTTT	CASSVGAGKWTEAFF
TRBV19	once	-	TRBJ2-5	TGTGCCAGTAGTATAGCTACAGTCCAAGAGACCCAGTACTTC	CASSIATVQETQYF
TRBV4-3	-	TRBD1	TRBJ2-7	TGCGCCAGCAGCCTCACCCCCGGACAGGGGGCTTACGAGCAGTACTTC	CASSLTPGQGAYEQYF
TRBV7-2	-	TRBD2	TRBJ2-5	TGTGCCAGCAGCTTAAATAGCGGGGGGGCCGGAGAGACCCAGTACTTC	CASSLNSGGAGETQYF
TRBV7-2	-	-	TRBJ2-3	TGTGCCAGCAGCTTAACTCCCCCGGGGGCTACGGGCACGCAGTATTTT	CASSLTPPGATGTQYF
TRBV19	-	-	TRBJ1-5	TGTGCCAGTAGTATGGCGGGAGGGAATCAGCCCCAGCATTTT	CASSMAGGNQPQHF
TRBV6-1	-	-	TRBJ2-7	TGTGCCAGCAGTGAAAACTGGGAGCGTATCGAGCAGTACTTC	CASSENWERIEQYF
TRBV5-1	once	TRBD2	TRBJ2-5	TGCGCCAGCAGCTTGGGAAATAGCGGGGGATCGGAGACCCAGTACTTC	CASSLGNSGGSETQYF
TRBV14	-	-	TRBJ1-2	TGTGCCAGCAGCGGGGTATCGGTCTATGGCTACACCTTC	CASSGVSVYGYTF
TRBV11-3	few	-	TRBJ2-7	TGTGCCAGCGGAGGGTACGAGCAGTACTTC	CASGGYEQYF
TRBV5-1	-	-	TRBJ2-1	TGCGCCAGCAGCGACGGGATTGGGACCGCGGATGAGCAGTTCTTC	CASSDGIGTADEQFF
TRBV10-1	few	-	TRBJ1-1	TGCGCCAGCAGTGATCCAGGGTGGACTGAAGCTTTCTTT	CASSDPGWTEAFF